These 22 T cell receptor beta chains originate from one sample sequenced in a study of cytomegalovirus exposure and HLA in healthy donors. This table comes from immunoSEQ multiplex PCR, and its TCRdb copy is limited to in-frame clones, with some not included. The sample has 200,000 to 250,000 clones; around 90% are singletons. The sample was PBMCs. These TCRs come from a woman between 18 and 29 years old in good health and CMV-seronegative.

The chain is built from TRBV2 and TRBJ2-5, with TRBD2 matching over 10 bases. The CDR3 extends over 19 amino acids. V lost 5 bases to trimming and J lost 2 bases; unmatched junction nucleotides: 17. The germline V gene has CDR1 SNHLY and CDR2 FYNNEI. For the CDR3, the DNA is TGTGCCAGCAGTCCCGTTTTCAGCGGGAGGGCCCTGGGACAAGAGACCCAGTACTTC. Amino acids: CASSPVFSGRALGQETQYF.

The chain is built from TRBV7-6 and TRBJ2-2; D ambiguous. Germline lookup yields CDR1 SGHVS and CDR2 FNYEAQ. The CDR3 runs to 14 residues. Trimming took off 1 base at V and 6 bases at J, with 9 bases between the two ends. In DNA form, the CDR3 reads TGTGCCAGCAGCTTAGGAACGTCGGCCGGGGAGCTGTTTTTT. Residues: CASSLGTSAGELFF.

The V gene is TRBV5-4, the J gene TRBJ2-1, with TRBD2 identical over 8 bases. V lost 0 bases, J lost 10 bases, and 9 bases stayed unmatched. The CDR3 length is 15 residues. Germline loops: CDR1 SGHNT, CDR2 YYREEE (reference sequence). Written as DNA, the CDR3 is TGTGCCAGCAGCTTGGGGGCAGCGGGAGTCAGGGAGCAGTTCTTC. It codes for CASSLGAAGVREQFF.

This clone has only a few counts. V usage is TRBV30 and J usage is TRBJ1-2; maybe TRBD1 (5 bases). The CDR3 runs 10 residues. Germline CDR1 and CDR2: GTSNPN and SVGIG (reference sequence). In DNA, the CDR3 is TGTGCTGAAGGGGTCTATGGCTACACCTTC. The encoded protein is CAEGVYGYTF.

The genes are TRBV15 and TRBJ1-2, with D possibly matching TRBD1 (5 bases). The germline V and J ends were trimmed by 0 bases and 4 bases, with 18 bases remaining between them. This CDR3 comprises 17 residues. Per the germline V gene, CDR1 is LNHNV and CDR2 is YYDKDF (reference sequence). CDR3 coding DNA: TGTGCCACCAGCAGAGATCAACCAGGGTTCTTCACCTATGGCTACACCTTC. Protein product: CATSRDQPGFFTYGYTF.

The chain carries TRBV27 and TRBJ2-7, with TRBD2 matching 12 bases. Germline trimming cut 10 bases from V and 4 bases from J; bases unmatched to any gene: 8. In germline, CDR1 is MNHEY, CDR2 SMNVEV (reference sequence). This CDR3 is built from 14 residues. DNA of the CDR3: TGTGCCACCTCGACTAGCGGGAGACCTTACGAGCAGTACTTC. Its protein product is CATSTSGRPYEQYF.

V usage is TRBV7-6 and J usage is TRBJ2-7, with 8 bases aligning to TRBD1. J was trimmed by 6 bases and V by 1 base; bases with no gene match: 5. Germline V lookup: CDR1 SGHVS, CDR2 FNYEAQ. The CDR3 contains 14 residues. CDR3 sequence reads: CASSLGQGWREQYF. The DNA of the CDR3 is TGTGCCAGCAGCTTAGGACAGGGGTGGCGCGAGCAGTACTTC.

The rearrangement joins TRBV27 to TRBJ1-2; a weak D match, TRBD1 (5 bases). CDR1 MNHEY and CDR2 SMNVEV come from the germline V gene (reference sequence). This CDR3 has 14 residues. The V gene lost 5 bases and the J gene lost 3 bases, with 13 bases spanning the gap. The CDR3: CASSTTAYDYGYTF. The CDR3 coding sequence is TGTGCCAGCAGTACGACAGCGTACGACTATGGCTACACCTTC.

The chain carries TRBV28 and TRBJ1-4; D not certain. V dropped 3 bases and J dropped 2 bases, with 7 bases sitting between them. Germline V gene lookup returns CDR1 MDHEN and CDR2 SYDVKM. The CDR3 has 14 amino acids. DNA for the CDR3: TGTGCCAGCAGTTTTGGAGGGACTAATGAAAAACTGTTTTTT. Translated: CASSFGGTNEKLFF. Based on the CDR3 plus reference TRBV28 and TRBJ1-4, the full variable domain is DVKVTQSSRYLVKRTGEKVFLECVQDMDHENMFWYRQDPGLGLRLIYFSYDVKMKEKGDIPEGYSVSREKKERFSLILESASTNQTSMYLCASSFGGTNEKLFFGSGTQLSVL.

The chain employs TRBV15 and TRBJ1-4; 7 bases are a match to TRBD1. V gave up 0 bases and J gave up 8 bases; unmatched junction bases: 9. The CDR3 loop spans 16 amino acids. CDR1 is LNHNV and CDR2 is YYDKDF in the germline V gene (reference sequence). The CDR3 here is CATSRDRDSRREKLFF. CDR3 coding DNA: TGTGCCACCAGCAGAGACCGGGACAGCCGGCGCGAAAAACTGTTTTTT. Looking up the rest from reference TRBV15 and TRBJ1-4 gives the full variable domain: DAMVIQNPRYQVTQFGKPVTLSCSQTLNHNVMYWYQQKSSQAPKLLFHYYDKDFNNEADTPDNFQSRRPNTSFCFLDIRSPGLGDTAMYLCATSRDRDSRREKLFFGSGTQLSVL.

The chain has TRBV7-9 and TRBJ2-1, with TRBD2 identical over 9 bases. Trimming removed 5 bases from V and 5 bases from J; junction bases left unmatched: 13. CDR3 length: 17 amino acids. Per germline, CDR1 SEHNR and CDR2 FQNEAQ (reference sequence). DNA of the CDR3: TGTGCCAGCAGCACCGTTAGACGGACTAGCGCCCACAATGAGCAGTTCTTC. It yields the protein CASSTVRRTSAHNEQFF.

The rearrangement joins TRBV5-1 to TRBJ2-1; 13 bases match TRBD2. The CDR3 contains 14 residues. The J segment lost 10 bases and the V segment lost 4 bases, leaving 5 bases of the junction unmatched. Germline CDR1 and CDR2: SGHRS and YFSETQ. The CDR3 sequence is CASSLGLAGPEQFF. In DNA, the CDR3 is TGCGCCAGCAGCCTGGGACTAGCGGGGCCCGAGCAGTTCTTC.

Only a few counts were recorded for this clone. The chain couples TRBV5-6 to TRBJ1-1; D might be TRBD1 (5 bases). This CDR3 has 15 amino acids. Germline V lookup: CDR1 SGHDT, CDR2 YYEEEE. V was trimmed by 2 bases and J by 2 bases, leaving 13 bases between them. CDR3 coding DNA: TGTGCCAGCAGCTTCTACCGGGGGATAAACACTGAAGCTTTCTTT. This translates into CASSFYRGINTEAFF.

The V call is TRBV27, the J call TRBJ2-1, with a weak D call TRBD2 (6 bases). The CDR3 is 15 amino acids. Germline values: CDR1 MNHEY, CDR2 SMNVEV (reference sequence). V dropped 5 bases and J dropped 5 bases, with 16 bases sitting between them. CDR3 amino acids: CASSPRRGINNEQFF. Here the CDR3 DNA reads TGTGCCAGCAGTCCCCGCCGGGGGATCAACAATGAGCAGTTCTTC.

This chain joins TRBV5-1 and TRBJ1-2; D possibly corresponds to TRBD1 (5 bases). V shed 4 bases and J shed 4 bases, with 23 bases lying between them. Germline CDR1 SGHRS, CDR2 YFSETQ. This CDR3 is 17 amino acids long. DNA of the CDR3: TGCGCCAGCAGCCCAACGCCGGCAGACAGCCGGAGCTATGGCTACACCTTC. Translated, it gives CASSPTPADSRSYGYTF.

The CDR3 region has the DNA TGTGCCAGCAGAACCGGGACAGGGGGCTATGGCTACACCTTC. Translation gives CASRTGTGGYGYTF. V is TRBV28 and J is TRBJ1-2, with TRBD1 identical over 11 bases. Germline CDR1 MDHEN, CDR2 SYDVKM. CDR3 length equals 14 residues. Trimming took 6 bases from V and 4 from J; bases not matched to a gene: 4.

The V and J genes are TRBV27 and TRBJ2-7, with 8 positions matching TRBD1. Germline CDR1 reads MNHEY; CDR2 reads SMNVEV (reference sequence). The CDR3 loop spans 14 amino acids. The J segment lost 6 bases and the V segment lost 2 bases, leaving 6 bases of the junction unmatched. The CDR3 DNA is TGTGCCAGCAGTTTAGGGGCAGGGGGCTCCGAGCAGTACTTC. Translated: CASSLGAGGSEQYF.

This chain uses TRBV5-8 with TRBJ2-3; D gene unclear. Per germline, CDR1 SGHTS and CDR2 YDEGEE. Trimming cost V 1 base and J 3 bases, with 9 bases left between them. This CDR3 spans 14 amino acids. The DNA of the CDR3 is TGTGCCAGCAGCTTGATGGTCGGGACAGATACGCAGTATTTT. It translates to CASSLMVGTDTQYF.

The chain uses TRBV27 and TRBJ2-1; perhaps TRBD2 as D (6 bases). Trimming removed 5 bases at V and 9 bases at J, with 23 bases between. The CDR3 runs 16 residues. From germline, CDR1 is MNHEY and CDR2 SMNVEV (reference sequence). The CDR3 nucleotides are TGTGCCAGCAGTCCCCCATTGACTAGTCAAGTAAGTGAGCAGTTCTTC. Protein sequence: CASSPPLTSQVSEQFF.

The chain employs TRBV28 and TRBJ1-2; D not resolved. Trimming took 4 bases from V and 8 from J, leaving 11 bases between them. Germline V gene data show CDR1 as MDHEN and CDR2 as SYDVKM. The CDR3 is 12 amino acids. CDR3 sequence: CASSYAGYGYTF. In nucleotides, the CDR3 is TGTGCCAGCAGTTATGCGGGGTACGGCTACACCTTC.

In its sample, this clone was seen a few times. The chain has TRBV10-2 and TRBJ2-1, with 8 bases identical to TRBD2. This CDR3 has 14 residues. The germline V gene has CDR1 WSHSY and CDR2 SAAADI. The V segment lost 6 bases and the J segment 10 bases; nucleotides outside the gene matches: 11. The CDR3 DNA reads TGCGCCAGCAGAAGGGGGACTAGTAATTGGGAGCAGTTCTTC. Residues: CASRRGTSNWEQFF.

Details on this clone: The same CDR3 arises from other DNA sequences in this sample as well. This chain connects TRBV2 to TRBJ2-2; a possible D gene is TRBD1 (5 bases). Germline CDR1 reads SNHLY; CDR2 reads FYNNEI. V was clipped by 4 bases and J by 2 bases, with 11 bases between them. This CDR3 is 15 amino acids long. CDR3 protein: CASSGQGSNTGELFF. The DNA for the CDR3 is TGTGCCAGCAGTGGCCAGGGCAGTAACACCGGGGAGCTGTTTTTT.